The 21 T cell receptor beta chains below all came from one sample that was sequenced in a study of shared clonotypes between healthy human individuals. Sequenced by immunoSEQ multiplex PCR; TCRdb stores in-frame clones only, minus some. In the table there are hundreds of thousands of clones, 72% of which are singletons. Sequenced sample: memory CD4+ T cells sorted from blood. Sample subset: CD45RA-negative fraction. The receptors shown here come from a woman aged 25-40 years in good health.

The V call is TRBV28, the J call TRBJ1-3; a possible D gene is TRBD1 (5 bases). The CDR3 has 15 residues. V lost 6 bases and J lost 7, with 19 bases in between. The germline CDR1 and CDR2 sequences are MDHEN and SYDVKM. CDR3 nucleotide sequence: TGTGCCAGCAGCCGAGAGGACATCCCCCATAACACCATATATTTT. This codes for CASSREDIPHNTIYF. Using reference TRBV28 and TRBJ1-3 for the parts outside the CDR3, the full variable domain is DVKVTQSSRYLVKRTGEKVFLECVQDMDHENMFWYRQDPGLGLRLIYFSYDVKMKEKGDIPEGYSVSREKKERFSLILESASTNQTSMYLCASSREDIPHNTIYFGEGSWLTVV.

The V gene is TRBV6-4, the J gene TRBJ2-3; D is unclear. Germline assignment: CDR1 MRHNA and CDR2 SNTAGT. V lost 2 bases, J lost 9 bases, and 12 bases lay in between. This CDR3 spans 13 amino acids. The DNA for the CDR3 is TGTGCCAGCAGTGACACCTACACGGAGACGCAGTATTTT. Protein: CASSDTYTETQYF.

The chain joins TRBV28 to TRBJ2-2; 8 positions agree with TRBD2. V gave up 8 bases and J gave up 5 bases; unmatched junction bases: 16. This CDR3 has 17 residues. Germline loops: CDR1 MDHEN, CDR2 SYDVKM. The CDR3 region is CASGTPSAGVDTGELFF. The CDR3 DNA is TGTGCCAGCGGCACTCCATCAGCGGGAGTAGATACCGGGGAGCTGTTTTTT. Full variable domain (rest looked up from reference TRBV28 and TRBJ2-2): DVKVTQSSRYLVKRTGEKVFLECVQDMDHENMFWYRQDPGLGLRLIYFSYDVKMKEKGDIPEGYSVSREKKERFSLILESASTNQTSMYLCASGTPSAGVDTGELFFGEGSRLTVL.

This sequence joins TRBV29-1 and TRBJ2-3; unclear D gene. This CDR3 is 14 amino acids long. Germline CDR1 SQVTM, CDR2 ANQGSEA. The V gene lost 4 bases and the J gene lost 0 bases, with 11 bases spanning the gap. The CDR3 coding sequence is TGCAGCGTTGGGGTGGCGACTAGCACAGATACGCAGTATTTT. It encodes CSVGVATSTDTQYF.

This clone was picked up a small number of times. CDR3 loop: CASSAGEAGELFF. Written as DNA, the CDR3 is TGCGCCAGCAGTGCAGGGGAGGCCGGGGAGCTGTTTTTT. The chain carries TRBV10-1 and TRBJ2-2; D may match TRBD1 or TRBD2 (6 bases each). Germline CDR1 and CDR2: WNHNN and SYGVQD (reference sequence). Trimming took off 4 bases at V and 6 bases at J, with 9 bases between the two ends. There are 13 residues in the CDR3.

The chain recombines TRBV10-3 with TRBJ2-1; TRBD2 agrees at 10 bases. The CDR3 sequence is 15 residues long. Per germline, CDR1 ENHRY and CDR2 SYGVKD. The V and J ends lost 3 bases and 6 bases, in that order; junction bases with no gene match: 5. CDR3: CAISDTSGNLNEQFF. The CDR3 DNA is TGTGCCATCAGTGATACTAGCGGGAACCTCAATGAGCAGTTCTTC.

This sequence joins TRBV30 and TRBJ2-5; no clear D gene. The CDR3 contains 12 residues. Looked up from germline, CDR1 is GTSNPN and CDR2 is SVGIG (reference sequence). The V and J ends lost 3 bases and 7 bases respectively, with 12 bases between them. The CDR3 is CAWRPPTGTQYF. The CDR3 region has the DNA TGTGCCTGGAGGCCGCCTACTGGGACCCAGTACTTC. Variable domain in full (rest from reference TRBV30 and TRBJ2-5): SQTIHQWPATLVQPVGSPLSLECTVEGTSNPNLYWYRQAAGRGLQLLFYSVGIGQISSEVPQNLSASRPQDRQFILSSKKLLLSDSGFYLCAWRPPTGTQYFGPGTRLLVL.

This chain connects TRBV10-3 to TRBJ1-5; D is unresolved. V dropped 6 bases and J dropped 0 bases, with 6 bases sitting between them. CDR1 is ENHRY and CDR2 is SYGVKD in the germline V gene. The CDR3 has 13 residues. In DNA form, the CDR3 reads TGTGCCATCAGGACGGATAGCAATCAGCCCCAGCATTTT. Translation: CAIRTDSNQPQHF.

The V and J genes are TRBV12-5 and TRBJ1-1; D remains ambiguous. Germline V gives CDR1 LGHNT, CDR2 FRNRAP. CDR3 length: 13 amino acids. Trimming left V 5 bases short and J 0 bases short, with 7 bases between. CDR3 loop: CASGGDLNTEAFF. Here the CDR3 DNA reads TGTGCTAGTGGTGGGGATCTGAACACTGAAGCTTTCTTT. The complete variable domain, with remaining parts taken from reference TRBV12-5 and TRBJ1-1, reads DARVTQTPRHKVTEMGQEVTMRCQPILGHNTVFWYRQTMMQGLELLAYFRNRAPLDDSGMPKDRFSAEMPDATLATLKIQPSEPRDSAVYFCASGGDLNTEAFFGQGTRLTVV.

The chain carries TRBV27 and TRBJ2-2, with 9 bases matching TRBD2. V shed 5 bases, J shed 6 bases, and the junction held 10 bases outside the gene matches. Germline CDR1 reads MNHEY; CDR2 reads SMNVEV (reference sequence). There are 16 residues in the CDR3. The CDR3 region has the DNA TGTGCCAGCAGTCCCCGACTAGCGGTGTCGGCCGGGGAGCTGTTTTTT. Translated, it gives CASSPRLAVSAGELFF.

This chain joins TRBV6-6 and TRBJ2-5; perhaps TRBD2 as D (5 bases). Germline V gene lookup returns CDR1 MNHNY and CDR2 SVGAGI (reference sequence). The CDR3 covers 16 residues. The V gene lost 5 bases and the J gene lost 4 bases, with 20 bases spanning the gap. CDR3 residues: CASSPFLTVEGETQYF. The CDR3 coding sequence is TGTGCCAGCAGTCCCTTCCTCACCGTAGAGGGAGAGACCCAGTACTTC.

In nucleotides, the CDR3 is TGCAGCGTCGCCGGACTAGCGGGAGCCGAGACCCAGTACTTC. Protein product: CSVAGLAGAETQYF. V gene TRBV29-1 combines with J gene TRBJ2-5; TRBD2 matches at 13 bases. This CDR3 spans 14 amino acids. CDR1 and CDR2 from the germline V gene are SQVTM and ANQGSEA. V lost 6 bases and J lost 5; bases outside the gene matches: 6.

This clone has a count of ten or more. The chain is built from TRBV7-9 and TRBJ2-5, with D possibly being TRBD1 or TRBD2 (5 bases each). CDR1 and CDR2 from the germline V gene are SEHNR and FQNEAQ (reference sequence). The ends were cut back, 5 bases at V and 5 bases at J, with 15 bases in the middle. This CDR3 comprises 14 residues. CDR3 protein: CASSPGTTRETQYF. The CDR3 region has the DNA TGTGCCAGCAGCCCGGGGACGACCAGGGAGACCCAGTACTTC.

Points on this clone: At the DNA level, this CDR3 is encoded by other sequences in the same sample as well. The gene calls are TRBV7-9 and TRBJ1-1; D remains ambiguous. The CDR3 loop spans 12 amino acids. V was shortened by 6 bases and J by 0 bases, with 5 bases between the two germline ends. CDR1 is SEHNR, CDR2 FQNEAQ, per germline (reference sequence). CDR3 loop: CASSRVNTEAFF. CDR3 in DNA: TGTGCCAGCAGTAGGGTGAACACTGAAGCTTTCTTT. The full variable domain, with the rest looked up from reference TRBV7-9 and TRBJ1-1, is DTGVSQNPRHKITKRGQNVTFRCDPISEHNRLYWYRQTLGQGPEFLTYFQNEAQLEKSRLLSDRFSAERPKGSFSTLEIQRTEQGDSAMYLCASSRVNTEAFFGQGTRLTVV.

This clone was detected only a few times. The chain has TRBV19 and TRBJ2-2, with D unclear. The CDR3 loop spans 12 amino acids. The germline V and J ends were trimmed by 1 base and 7 bases, with 4 bases remaining between them. Germline V lookup: CDR1 LNHDA, CDR2 SQIVND (reference sequence). CDR3: CASSIGVGELFF. The CDR3 DNA follows: TGTGCCAGTAGTATAGGGGTCGGGGAGCTGTTTTTT. Using reference TRBV19 and TRBJ2-2 for the parts outside the CDR3, the full variable domain is DGGITQSPKYLFRKEGQNVTLSCEQNLNHDAMYWYRQDPGQGLRLIYYSQIVNDFQKGDIAEGYSVSREKKESFPLTVTSAQKNPTAFYLCASSIGVGELFFGEGSRLTVL.

The chain uses TRBV5-4 and TRBJ2-7, with D possibly TRBD2 on 6 matching bases. Germline V gene lookup returns CDR1 SGHNT and CDR2 YYREEE (reference sequence). The CDR3 consists of 12 residues. Trimming stripped 4 bases from V and 6 bases from J, with 11 bases between. Here the CDR3 DNA reads TGTGCCAGCAGCCGAGAGGAGGGCGAGCAGTACTTC. Translation gives CASSREEGEQYF.

This chain connects TRBV28 to TRBJ2-2; no clear D gene. Per germline, CDR1 MDHEN and CDR2 SYDVKM. The CDR3 is 13 residues long. The V and J ends lost 6 bases and 7 bases respectively, with 12 bases between them. CDR3 DNA: TGTGCCAGCAGCACCTTACTCCTCGGGGAGCTGTTTTTT. The encoded protein is CASSTLLLGELFF.

This clone was seen repeatedly, ten times or more. CDR3 sequence: CASSLETGVNIQYF. The CDR3, as DNA: TGTGCCAGCAGCCTAGAGACAGGGGTAAACATTCAGTACTTC. The rearrangement uses TRBV2 and TRBJ2-4; 8 bases map to TRBD1. The CDR3 totals 14 residues. V was pared by 6 bases and J by 6 bases, with 7 bases of the junction left unmatched. Germline-derived CDR1 and CDR2 are SNHLY and FYNNEI.

Ten or more counts support this clone. The rearrangement uses TRBV10-3 and TRBJ2-7, with D possibly being TRBD1 (5 bases). CDR3 length: 13 residues. From germline, CDR1 is ENHRY and CDR2 SYGVKD. The V end lost 7 bases, the J end lost 3 bases, and 13 bases lay between the germline ends. This CDR3 is CAIKVGLDYEQYF. CDR3 coding DNA: TGTGCCATCAAGGTGGGGCTAGACTACGAGCAGTACTTC.

This chain uses TRBV27 with TRBJ2-4, with D tentatively TRBD1 (5 bases). Germline CDR1 is MNHEY and CDR2 is SMNVEV (reference sequence). Trimming removed 4 bases at V and 5 bases at J, with 18 bases between. This CDR3 region has 16 residues. CDR3 region: CASSSGPSWSQNIQYF. CDR3 bases: TGTGCCAGCAGTTCAGGGCCCTCTTGGTCCCAAAACATTCAGTACTTC.

This chain links TRBV5-6 with TRBJ1-2; D gene ambiguous. V dropped 3 bases and J dropped 4 bases, with 13 bases sitting between them. CDR1 and CDR2 from the germline V gene are SGHDT and YYEEEE. The CDR3 runs 14 residues. The CDR3, as DNA: TGTGCCAGCAGCTCATCAACGACGTTCTATGGCTACACCTTC. Translated: CASSSSTTFYGYTF.